This T cell receptor (beta chain) was identified in a study of blood T cell repertoires in COVID-19. V was pared by 8 bases and J by 0 bases, with 11 bases between. Germline lookup yields CDR1 GTSNPN and CDR2 SVGIG (reference sequence). CDR3 size: 13 residues. This table comes from immunoSEQ multiplex PCR, and its TCRdb copy is limited to in-frame clones, with some not included. This sample has about 260,000 clones, with 85% to 95% found just once. Sample: PBMCs or T cells enriched from blood (not recorded which). The chain links TRBV30 to TRBJ1-5, with D perhaps TRBD1 (6 bases). This TCR was recovered from a man in his forties who had been exposed to COVID-19. The CDR3 coding sequence is TGTGCCCTGGCGGGGGCTAGCAATCAGCCCCAGCATTTT. It encodes CALAGASNQPQHF.